The sequence of this T cell receptor beta chain was determined in a study of T cell changes during pregnancy in multiple sclerosis. The CDR3 has 17 amino acids. CDR1 and CDR2 from the germline V gene are SEHNR and FQNEAQ (reference sequence). V lost 5 bases to trimming and J lost 2 bases; unmatched junction nucleotides: 13. Clones were sequenced by immunoSEQ multiplex PCR, and TCRdb holds only the in-frame ones, with some missing. The sample contains around 50,000 clones, roughly nine tenths of which appear only once. Sequenced material: CD8+ T cells from peripheral blood mononuclear cells, taken in the second trimester of pregnancy. The chain carries TRBV7-9 and TRBJ2-3; TRBD2 matches at 7 bases. This receptor was obtained from a female donor with multiple sclerosis, enrolled in a pregnancy study. The CDR3 sequence is CASSRTLSGLDTDTQYF. The CDR3 DNA reads as TGTGCCAGCAGCCGGACCTTATCTGGACTAGACACAGATACGCAGTATTTT.